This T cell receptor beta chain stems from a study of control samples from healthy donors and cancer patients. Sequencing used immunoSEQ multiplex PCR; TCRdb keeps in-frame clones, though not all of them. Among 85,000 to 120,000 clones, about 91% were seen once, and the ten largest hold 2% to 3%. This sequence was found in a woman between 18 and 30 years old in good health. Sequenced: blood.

Written as DNA, the CDR3 is TGTGCCAGTAGTGGACAGTCCTACAATGAGCAGTTCTTC. This translates into CASSGQSYNEQFF. The chain carries TRBV9 and TRBJ2-1; TRBD1 is a possible D gene (6 bases). Germline CDR1 reads SGDLS; CDR2 reads YYNGEE. This CDR3 spans 13 amino acids. V was cut by 8 bases and J by 1 base, with 10 bases left in between.